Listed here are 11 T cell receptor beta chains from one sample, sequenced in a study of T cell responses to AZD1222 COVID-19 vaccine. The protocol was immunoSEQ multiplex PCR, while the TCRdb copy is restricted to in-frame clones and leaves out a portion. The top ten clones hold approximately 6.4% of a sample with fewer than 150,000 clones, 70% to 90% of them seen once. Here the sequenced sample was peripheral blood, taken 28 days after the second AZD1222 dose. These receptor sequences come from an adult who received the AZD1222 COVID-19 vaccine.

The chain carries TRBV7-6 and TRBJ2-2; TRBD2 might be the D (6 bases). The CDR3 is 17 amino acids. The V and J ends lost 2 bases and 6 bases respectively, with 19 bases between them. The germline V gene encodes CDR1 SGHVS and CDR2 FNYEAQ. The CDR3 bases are TGTGCCAGCAGCTTAAGGCCCAGGCTGGAGGGGTCCGGGGAGCTGTTTTTT. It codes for CASSLRPRLEGSGELFF.

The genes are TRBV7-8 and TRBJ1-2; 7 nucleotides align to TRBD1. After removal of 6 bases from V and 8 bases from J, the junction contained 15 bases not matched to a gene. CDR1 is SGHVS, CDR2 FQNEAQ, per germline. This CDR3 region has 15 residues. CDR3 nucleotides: TGTGCCAGCAGTAGATACGGGACAGAGGCCCGAGGCTACACCTTC. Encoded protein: CASSRYGTEARGYTF.

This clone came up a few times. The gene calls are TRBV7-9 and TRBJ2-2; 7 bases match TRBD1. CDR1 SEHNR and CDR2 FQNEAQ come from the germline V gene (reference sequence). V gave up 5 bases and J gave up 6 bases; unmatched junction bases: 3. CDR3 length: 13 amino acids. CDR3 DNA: TGTGCCAGCAGCCCCAGGGGGTCCGGGGAGCTGTTTTTT. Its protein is CASSPRGSGELFF. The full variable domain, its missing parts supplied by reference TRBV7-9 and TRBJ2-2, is DTGVSQNPRHKITKRGQNVTFRCDPISEHNRLYWYRQTLGQGPEFLTYFQNEAQLEKSRLLSDRFSAERPKGSFSTLEIQRTEQGDSAMYLCASSPRGSGELFFGEGSRLTVL.

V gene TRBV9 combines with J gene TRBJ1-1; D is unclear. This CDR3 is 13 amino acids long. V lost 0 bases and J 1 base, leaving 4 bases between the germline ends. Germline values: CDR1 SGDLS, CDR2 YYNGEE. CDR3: CASSVEGNTEAFF. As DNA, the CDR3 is TGTGCCAGCAGCGTAGAGGGGAACACTGAAGCTTTCTTT.

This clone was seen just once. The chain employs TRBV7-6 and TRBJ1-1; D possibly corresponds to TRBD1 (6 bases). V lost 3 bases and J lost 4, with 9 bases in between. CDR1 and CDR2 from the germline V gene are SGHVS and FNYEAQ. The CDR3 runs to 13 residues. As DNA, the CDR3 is TGTGCCAGCAGCTTTTCCAGGGGCACTGAAGCTTTCTTT. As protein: CASSFSRGTEAFF.

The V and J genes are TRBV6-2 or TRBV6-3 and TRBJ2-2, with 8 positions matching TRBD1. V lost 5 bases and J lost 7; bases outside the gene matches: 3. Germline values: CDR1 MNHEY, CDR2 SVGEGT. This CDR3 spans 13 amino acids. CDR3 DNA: TGTGCCAGCAGTGACAGGGGTATCGGGGAGCTGTTTTTT. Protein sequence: CASSDRGIGELFF.

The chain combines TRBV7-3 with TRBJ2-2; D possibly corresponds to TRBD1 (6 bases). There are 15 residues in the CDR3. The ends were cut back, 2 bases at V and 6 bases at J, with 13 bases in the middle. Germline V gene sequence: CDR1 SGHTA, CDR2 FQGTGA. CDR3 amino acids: CASSLWAGVPGELFF. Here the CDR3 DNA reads TGTGCCAGCAGCTTATGGGCAGGGGTACCCGGGGAGCTGTTTTTT.

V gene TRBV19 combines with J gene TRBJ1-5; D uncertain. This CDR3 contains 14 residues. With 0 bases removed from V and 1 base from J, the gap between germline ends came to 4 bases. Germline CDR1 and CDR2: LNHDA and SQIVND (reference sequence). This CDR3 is CASSIDGSNQPQHF. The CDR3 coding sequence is TGTGCCAGTAGTATAGATGGCAGCAATCAGCCCCAGCATTTT.

CDR3 in amino acids: CASSLAGIHNEQFF. In DNA form, the CDR3 reads TGTGCCAGCAGTTTAGCGGGCATACACAATGAGCAGTTCTTC. This chain joins TRBV27 and TRBJ2-1; perhaps TRBD2 as D (5 bases). Trimming took 2 bases from V and 5 from J, leaving 10 bases between them. Germline V gene lookup returns CDR1 MNHEY and CDR2 SMNVEV (reference sequence). CDR3 length equals 14 residues.

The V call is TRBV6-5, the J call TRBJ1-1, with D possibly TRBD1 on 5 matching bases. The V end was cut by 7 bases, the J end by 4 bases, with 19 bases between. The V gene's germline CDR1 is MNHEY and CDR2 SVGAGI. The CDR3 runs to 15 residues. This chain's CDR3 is CASIYRGSWRTEAFF. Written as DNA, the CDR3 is TGTGCCAGCATTTATCGGGGGAGTTGGCGCACTGAAGCTTTCTTT.

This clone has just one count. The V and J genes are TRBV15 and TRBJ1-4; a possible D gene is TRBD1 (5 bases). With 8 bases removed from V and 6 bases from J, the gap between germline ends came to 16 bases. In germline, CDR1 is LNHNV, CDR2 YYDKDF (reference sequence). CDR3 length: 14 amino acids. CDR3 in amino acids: CATALGDGDEKLFF. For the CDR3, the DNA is TGTGCCACCGCGCTCGGGGACGGAGATGAAAAACTGTTTTTT.